The 3 T cell receptor beta chains reported below all come from one sample, sequenced in a study of blood T cell repertoires in COVID-19. TCRdb's copy holds only in-frame clones and misses some; the assay was immunoSEQ multiplex PCR. Of fewer than 400,000 clones listed, over 75% were seen once; the top ten hold 5% to 6%. The specimen was PBMCs or T cells enriched from blood (not recorded which). These receptors were taken from a man aged 25 to 40 who had recovered from COVID-19.

The chain employs TRBV29-1 and TRBJ1-5, with D possibly being TRBD1 (5 bases). The ends were cut back, 6 bases at V and 2 bases at J, with 23 bases in the middle. Per the germline V gene, CDR1 is SQVTM and CDR2 is ANQGSEA. The CDR3 sequence is 17 residues long. The chain's CDR3 is CSVREPSLSGGNQPQHF. The CDR3 DNA sequence: TGCAGCGTCAGGGAACCCAGCCTGTCGGGTGGCAATCAGCCCCAGCATTTT.

V and J are TRBV5-1 and TRBJ2-7, with 10 bases lining up with TRBD1. Looked up from germline, CDR1 is SGHRS and CDR2 is YFSETQ. J gave up 0 bases and V 5 bases, and 5 bases lay outside the gene matches. The CDR3 extends over 15 amino acids. CDR3 coding DNA: TGCGCCAGCAGAAGGGACAGGGGAAGCTCCTACGAGCAGTACTTC. It codes for CASRRDRGSSYEQYF.

The J gene is TRBJ1-6, the V gene TRBV28; D perhaps matches TRBD1 (5 bases). The germline V gene encodes CDR1 MDHEN and CDR2 SYDVKM. Trimming stripped 6 bases from V and 7 bases from J, with 22 bases between. The CDR3 loop spans 17 amino acids. The CDR3, as DNA: TGTGCCAGCAGGCAAACTCTGGGGCCAGGAGGGAATTCACCCCTCCACTTT. This encodes CASRQTLGPGGNSPLHF.